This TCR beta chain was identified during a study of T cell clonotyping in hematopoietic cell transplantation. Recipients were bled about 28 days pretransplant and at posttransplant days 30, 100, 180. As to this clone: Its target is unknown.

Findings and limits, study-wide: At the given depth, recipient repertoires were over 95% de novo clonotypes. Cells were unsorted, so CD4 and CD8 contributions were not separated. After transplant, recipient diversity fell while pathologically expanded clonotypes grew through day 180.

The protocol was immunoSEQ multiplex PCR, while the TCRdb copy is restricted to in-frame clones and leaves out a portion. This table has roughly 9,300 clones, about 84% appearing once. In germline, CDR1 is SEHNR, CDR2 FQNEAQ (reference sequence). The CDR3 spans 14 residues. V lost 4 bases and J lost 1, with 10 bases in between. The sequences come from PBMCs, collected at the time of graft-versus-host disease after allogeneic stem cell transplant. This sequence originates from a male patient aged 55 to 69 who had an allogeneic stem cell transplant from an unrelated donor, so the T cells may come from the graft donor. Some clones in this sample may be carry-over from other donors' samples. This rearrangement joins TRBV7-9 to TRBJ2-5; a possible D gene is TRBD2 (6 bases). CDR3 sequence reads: CASSSPGGQETQYF. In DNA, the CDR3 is TGTGCCAGCAGCTCCCCCGGGGGCCAAGAGACCCAGTACTTC.